This T cell receptor (beta chain) was identified in a study of cytomegalovirus exposure and HLA in healthy donors. 13 Jbeta primers and 60 Vbeta primers were used for the PCR. Some clones are missing from TCRdb's copy, which holds only in-frame ones; the method was immunoSEQ multiplex PCR. This sample has a few hundred thousand clones, with about 87% found just once. The CDR3 loop spans 18 amino acids. The V gene's germline CDR1 is SGDLS and CDR2 YYNGEE. Trimming cost V 3 bases and J 0 bases; bases outside gene matches: 5. This clone came up a few times. The rearrangement uses TRBV9 and TRBJ2-1; 14 bases fit TRBD2. This receptor was identified in a young woman in good health and CMV-seronegative. The sequenced material came from PBMCs. The DNA of the CDR3 is TGTGCCAGCAGCGCTGGACTAGCGGGGGGTAGCTCCTACAATGAGCAGTTCTTC. Residues: CASSAGLAGGSSYNEQFF. The complete variable domain, with remaining parts taken from reference TRBV9 and TRBJ2-1, reads DSGVTQTPKHLITATGQRVTLRCSPRSGDLSVYWYQQSLDQGLQFLIQYYNGEERAKGNILERFSAQQFPDLHSELNLSSLELGDSALYFCASSAGLAGGSSYNEQFFGPGTRLTVL.